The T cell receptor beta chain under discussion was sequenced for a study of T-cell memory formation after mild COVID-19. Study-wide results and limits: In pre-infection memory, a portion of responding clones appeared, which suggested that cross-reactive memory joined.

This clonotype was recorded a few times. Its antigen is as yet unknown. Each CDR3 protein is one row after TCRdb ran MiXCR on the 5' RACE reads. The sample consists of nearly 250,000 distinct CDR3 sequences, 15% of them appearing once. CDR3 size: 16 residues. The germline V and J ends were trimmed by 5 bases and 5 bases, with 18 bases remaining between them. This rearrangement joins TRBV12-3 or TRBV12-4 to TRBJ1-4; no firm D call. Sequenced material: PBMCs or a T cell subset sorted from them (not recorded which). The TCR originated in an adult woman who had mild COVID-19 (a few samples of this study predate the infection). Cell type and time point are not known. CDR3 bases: TGTGCCAGCAGTCCCTCCGGTGGCAGCCGGAATGAAAAACTGTTTTTT. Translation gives CASSPSGGSRNEKLFF.